Following are 13 T cell receptor beta chains from one sample sequenced in a study of T cell repertoires in ileal Crohn's disease (dated by TCRdb to between 2018 and 2020). The receptor library was made with the immunoSEQ multiplex PCR assay. This is the immuneACCESS table as TCRdb keeps it, with only in-frame sequences that have V and J called. A part of the clones is gone; compared with another copy, unresolved V genes explain less than half, and the rest is unexplained. For this sample there are about 4,700 clones; roughly 84% appear just once. The leading ten clones occupy 5% to 6.5% of the sample. Sequencing was performed on ileal tissue. Receptors originate from an adult with Crohn's disease.

The genes are TRBV5-1 and TRBJ2-1, with TRBD2 matching over 7 bases. The CDR3 sequence is 17 residues long. Germline assignment: CDR1 SGHRS and CDR2 YFSETQ. V was pared by 0 bases and J by 8 bases, with 14 bases of the junction left unmatched. CDR3 in DNA: TGCGCCAGCAGCTTGGCCAAGGACGCTGGGGGGGGAGATGAGCAGTTCTTC. This encodes CASSLAKDAGGGDEQFF.

The chain links TRBV11-2 to TRBJ2-7; D is uncertain. The V end lost 5 bases, the J end lost 3 bases, and 5 bases lay between the germline ends. The germline gives CDR1 SGHAT, CDR2 FQNNGV. The CDR3 extends over 11 amino acids. In nucleotides, the CDR3 is TGTGCCAGCAGCCCCTTCTACGAGCAGTACTTC. This sequence encodes CASSPFYEQYF.

V and J are TRBV19 and TRBJ2-3, with D hard to call. The CDR3 has 16 amino acids. The germline CDR1 and CDR2 sequences are LNHDA and SQIVND (reference sequence). The V and J ends lost 3 bases and 1 base respectively, with 14 bases between them. The CDR3 DNA reads as TGTGCCAGTAGTATGGTCGGAGCGCCGGGCACAGATACGCAGTATTTT. It codes for CASSMVGAPGTDTQYF.

As regards this clone: The germline gene is not matched at one end of the junction; a read error may be the cause. The chain employs TRBV6-6 and TRBJ1-5; 8 bases are a match to TRBD1. This CDR3 has 15 residues. Per germline, CDR1 MNHNY and CDR2 SVGAGI (reference sequence). Written as DNA, the CDR3 is TGTGCCAGCAGTGACTCGGGGACAGGTCGTCAGCCCCAGCATTTT. Translated: CASSDSGTGRQPQHF.

The chain carries TRBV28 and TRBJ1-2; D may be TRBD1 (5 bases). The CDR3 is 13 amino acids. Germline V gene data show CDR1 as MDHEN and CDR2 as SYDVKM. Between the trimmed V and J ends, which lost 7 bases and 7 bases, there was a span of 16 bases. In DNA, the CDR3 is TGTGCCAGCACCCGGGGGGTCCCCATTGGCTACACCTTC. Translation: CASTRGVPIGYTF.

This chain links TRBV5-1 with TRBJ1-3; 9 bases are shared with TRBD1. The germline CDR1 and CDR2 sequences are SGHRS and YFSETQ. V gave up 4 bases and J gave up 2 bases; unmatched junction bases: 10. There are 17 residues in the CDR3. The chain's CDR3 is CASSPGGQGLPGNTIYF. The CDR3, as DNA: TGCGCCAGCAGCCCGGGAGGACAGGGGCTCCCTGGAAACACCATATATTTT.

The chain recombines TRBV18 with TRBJ1-1; the D gene is possibly TRBD1 (5 bases). The CDR3 covers 16 residues. CDR1 and CDR2 from the germline V gene are KGHSH and LQKENI. V was shortened by 6 bases and J by 1 base, with 18 bases between the two germline ends. The CDR3 protein is CASSTTFRAQNTEAFF. As DNA, the CDR3 is TGTGCCAGCTCGACGACTTTCAGGGCACAGAACACTGAAGCTTTCTTT.

Only a few counts were recorded for this clone. This rearrangement joins TRBV5-6 to TRBJ2-7; 8 nucleotides line up with TRBD1. In germline, CDR1 is SGHDT, CDR2 YYEEEE. This CDR3 is built from 15 residues. The V and J ends lost 1 base and 2 bases, in that order; junction bases with no gene match: 5. DNA for the CDR3: TGTGCCAGCAGCTTGTTCGGGACAGGACCCTACGAGCAGTACTTC. It encodes CASSLFGTGPYEQYF.

This sequence joins TRBV30 and TRBJ2-7, with TRBD1 matching 11 bases. Trimming cost V 3 bases and J 5 bases; bases outside gene matches: 15. The germline gives CDR1 GTSNPN, CDR2 SVGIG (reference sequence). This CDR3 is 17 amino acids long. The CDR3 nucleotides are TGTGCCTGGAGGATGCGGGACAGGGGGTTTAAGGGGAACGAGCAGTACTTC. Translated, it gives CAWRMRDRGFKGNEQYF.

CDR3 loop: CASKKSSGGETQYF. The CDR3 DNA reads as TGCGCCAGCAAGAAGTCGTCGGGAGGGGAGACCCAGTACTTC. The chain uses TRBV5-1 and TRBJ2-5, with 8 bases identical to TRBD2. The V segment lost 6 bases and the J segment 5 bases; nucleotides outside the gene matches: 9. CDR3 length equals 14 residues. Germline V gene data show CDR1 as SGHRS and CDR2 as YFSETQ.

This chain uses TRBV28 with TRBJ1-1; D is possibly TRBD1 (6 bases). From germline, CDR1 is MDHEN and CDR2 SYDVKM. The CDR3 spans 15 residues. V was clipped by 2 bases and J by 4 bases, with 14 bases between them. CDR3 DNA sequence: TGTGCCAGCAGTTTAGGCGCAGGGGTTCGCACTGAAGCTTTCTTT. Translation gives CASSLGAGVRTEAFF.

Here the CDR3 reads CASSLQGARGEKLFF. The CDR3 DNA reads TGTGCCAGCAGCTTACAGGGGGCAAGGGGTGAAAAACTGTTTTTT. The chain links TRBV7-6 to TRBJ1-4; 8 bases map to TRBD1. The trim removed 2 bases at V and 7 bases at J, leaving 6 bases unmatched. The CDR3 has 15 residues. Looked up from germline, CDR1 is SGHVS and CDR2 is FNYEAQ.

The chain couples TRBV28 to TRBJ2-7; 9 nucleotides match TRBD1. The junction had 11 bases not matched to a gene; V was cut back by 6 bases and J by 5 bases. CDR3 size: 15 residues. Germline loops: CDR1 MDHEN, CDR2 SYDVKM. The CDR3: CASSPGGTGSHEQYF. In DNA, the CDR3 is TGTGCCAGCAGCCCGGGCGGGACAGGGTCGCACGAGCAGTACTTC.